This T cell receptor beta chain was captured in a study of read filtering for tumor transcriptome and immune sequencing. Across the study: Patients were some 16 male and 13 to 15 female, mean age about 65 years, range 47 to 80.

V was shortened by 6 bases and J by 8 bases, with 4 bases between the two germline ends. The CDR3 covers 8 residues. CDR1 and CDR2 from the germline V gene are SQVTM and ANQGSEA. This clonotype was observed at least ten times. Its antigen is undetermined. Molecular barcoded adaptors covering alpha/delta and beta/gamma chains were used on roughly 400 ng RNA. TCRdb fed the reads into MiXCR, producing one record per CDR3 protein. The sample includes roughly 82,000 distinct CDR3 sequences, 10% to 15% of them seen just once. Study observations and caveats: The sorted CD138-negative fraction was a mixed bone marrow immune population, not purified T cells. RNA-seq captured clonotypes less deeply and reliably than IR-seq.

The V gene is TRBV29-1, the J gene TRBJ1-2, with D unresolved. The sequence derives from a donor aged 40 or older with multiple myeloma. Sequenced sample: a population of CD138-negative cells sorted from bone marrow. CDR3 bases: TGCAGCGTAGGCGGCTACACCTTC. Translation: CSVGGYTF.